A single T cell receptor (beta chain) is shown here with its context. The sample belongs to a study of T cell responses to AZD1222 COVID-19 vaccine. Profiling relied on immunoSEQ multiplex PCR, and the TCRdb table lists in-frame clones only, not all of them. The data hold almost 95,000 clones, with around 85% observed a single time. The CDR3 runs 15 residues. After removal of 4 bases from V and 6 bases from J, the junction contained 5 bases not matched to a gene. CDR1 is SGHTA, CDR2 FQGTGA, per germline. The receptor was derived from an adult who received the AZD1222 COVID-19 vaccine. The source material was peripheral blood, sampled 28 days after the second AZD1222 dose. The chain recombines TRBV7-3 with TRBJ2-2; 10 positions match TRBD2. The DNA of the CDR3 is TGTGCCAGCAGCTCTCGGACTAGCGGTGCCGGGGAGCTGTTTTTT. Amino acids: CASSSRTSGAGELFF.